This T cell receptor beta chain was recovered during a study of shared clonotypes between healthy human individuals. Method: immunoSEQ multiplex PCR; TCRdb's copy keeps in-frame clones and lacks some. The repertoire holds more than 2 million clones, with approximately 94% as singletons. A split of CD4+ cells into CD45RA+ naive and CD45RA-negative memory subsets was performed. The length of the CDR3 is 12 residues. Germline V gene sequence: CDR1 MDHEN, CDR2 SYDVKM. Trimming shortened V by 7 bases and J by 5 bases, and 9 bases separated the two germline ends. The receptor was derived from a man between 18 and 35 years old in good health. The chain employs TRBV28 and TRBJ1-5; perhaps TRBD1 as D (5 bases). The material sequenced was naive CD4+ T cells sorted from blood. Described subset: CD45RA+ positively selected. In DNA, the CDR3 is TGTGCCAGCAATTGGGGGGATCAGCCCCAGCATTTT. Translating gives CASNWGDQPQHF. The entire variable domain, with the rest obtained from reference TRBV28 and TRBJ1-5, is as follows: DVKVTQSSRYLVKRTGEKVFLECVQDMDHENMFWYRQDPGLGLRLIYFSYDVKMKEKGDIPEGYSVSREKKERFSLILESASTNQTSMYLCASNWGDQPQHFGDGTRLSIL.